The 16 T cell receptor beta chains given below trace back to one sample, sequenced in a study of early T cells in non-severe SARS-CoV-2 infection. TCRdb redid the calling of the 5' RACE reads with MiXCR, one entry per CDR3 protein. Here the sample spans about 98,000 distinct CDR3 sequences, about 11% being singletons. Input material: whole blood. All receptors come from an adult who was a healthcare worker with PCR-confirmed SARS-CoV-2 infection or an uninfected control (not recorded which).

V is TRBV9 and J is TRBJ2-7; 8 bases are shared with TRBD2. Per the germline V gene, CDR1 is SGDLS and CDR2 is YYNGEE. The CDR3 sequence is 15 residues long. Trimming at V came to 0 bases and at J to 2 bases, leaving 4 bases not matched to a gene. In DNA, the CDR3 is TGTGCCAGCAGCGTAGAAGCGGGGGTAACCTACGAGCAGTACTTC. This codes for CASSVEAGVTYEQYF.

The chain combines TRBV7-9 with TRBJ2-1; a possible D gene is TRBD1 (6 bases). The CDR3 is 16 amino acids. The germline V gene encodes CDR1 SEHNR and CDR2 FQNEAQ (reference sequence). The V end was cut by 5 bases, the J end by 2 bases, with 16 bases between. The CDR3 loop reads CASSPSGTPTYNEQFF. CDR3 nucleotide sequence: TGTGCCAGCAGCCCATCGGGGACACCCACCTACAATGAGCAGTTCTTC.

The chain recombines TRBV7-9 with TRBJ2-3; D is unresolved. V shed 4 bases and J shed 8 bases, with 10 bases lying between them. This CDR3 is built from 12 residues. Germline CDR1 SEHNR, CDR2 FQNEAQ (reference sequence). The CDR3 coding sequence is TGTGCCAGCAGCTCTATCTCGGGTACGCAGTATTTT. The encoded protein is CASSSISGTQYF.

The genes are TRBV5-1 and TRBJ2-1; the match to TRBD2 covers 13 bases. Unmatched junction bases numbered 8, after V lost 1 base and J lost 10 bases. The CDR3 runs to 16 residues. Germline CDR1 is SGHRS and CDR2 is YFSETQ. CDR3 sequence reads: CASSLTSGTSGIEQFF. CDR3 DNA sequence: TGCGCCAGCAGCTTGACGTCCGGGACTAGCGGGATAGAGCAGTTCTTC.

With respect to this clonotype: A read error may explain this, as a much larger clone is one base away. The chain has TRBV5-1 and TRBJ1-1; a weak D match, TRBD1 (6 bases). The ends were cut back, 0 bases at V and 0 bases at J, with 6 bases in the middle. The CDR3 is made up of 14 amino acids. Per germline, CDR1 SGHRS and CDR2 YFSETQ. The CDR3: CASSLGTVNTEAFF. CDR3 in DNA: TGCGCCAGCAGCTTGGGGACAGTGAACACTGAAGCTTTCTTT.

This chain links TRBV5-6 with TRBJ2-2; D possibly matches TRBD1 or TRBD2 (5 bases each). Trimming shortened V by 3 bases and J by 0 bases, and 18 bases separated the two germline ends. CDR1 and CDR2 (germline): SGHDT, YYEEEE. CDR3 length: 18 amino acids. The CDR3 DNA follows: TGTGCCAGCAGCTCCGCAATTACCGGGACCACGAACACCGGGGAGCTGTTTTTT. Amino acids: CASSSAITGTTNTGELFF.

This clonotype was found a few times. CDR3 in amino acids: CSVVGLETQYF. Written as DNA, the CDR3 is TGCAGCGTTGTGGGTTTGGAGACCCAGTACTTC. J is TRBJ2-5 and V is TRBV29-1; D not resolved. V lost 4 bases and J lost 5, with 8 bases in between. The CDR3 totals 11 residues. Germline V gene lookup returns CDR1 SQVTM and CDR2 ANQGSEA.

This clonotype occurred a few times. The CDR3: CASSQGQNYQETQYF. DNA of the CDR3: TGTGCCAGCAGTCAGGGACAGAACTACCAAGAGACCCAGTACTTC. This chain joins TRBV12-3 or TRBV12-4 and TRBJ2-5, with TRBD1 matching 7 bases. This CDR3 is built from 15 residues. V was clipped by 5 bases and J by 0 bases; unmatched bases: 6.

Written as DNA, the CDR3 is TGTGCCAGCAGCCAAGTACGGCGGGGGTCCACTGAAGCTTTCTTT. Residues: CASSQVRRGSTEAFF. The rearrangement links TRBV3-1 to TRBJ1-1; D is possibly TRBD1 (5 bases). The CDR3 contains 15 residues. Germline CDR1 and CDR2: LGHDT and YNNKEL (reference sequence). Trimming took 1 base from V and 4 from J, leaving 13 bases between them.

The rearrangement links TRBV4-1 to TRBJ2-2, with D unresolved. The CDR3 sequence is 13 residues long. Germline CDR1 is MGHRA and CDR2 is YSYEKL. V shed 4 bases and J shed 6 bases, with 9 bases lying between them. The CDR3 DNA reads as TGCGCCAGCAGCCGGTCTAGGTCCGGGGAGCTGTTTTTT. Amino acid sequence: CASSRSRSGELFF.

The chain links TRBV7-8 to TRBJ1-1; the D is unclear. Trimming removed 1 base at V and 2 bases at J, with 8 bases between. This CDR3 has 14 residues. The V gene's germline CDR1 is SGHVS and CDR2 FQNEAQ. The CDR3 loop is CASSLVRGNTEAFF. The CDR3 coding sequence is TGTGCCAGCAGCTTAGTGCGGGGTAACACTGAAGCTTTCTTT.

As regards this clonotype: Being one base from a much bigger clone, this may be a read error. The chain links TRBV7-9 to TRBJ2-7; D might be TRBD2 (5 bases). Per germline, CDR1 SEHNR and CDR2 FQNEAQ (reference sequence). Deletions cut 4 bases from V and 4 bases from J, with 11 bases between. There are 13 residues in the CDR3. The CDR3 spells CASSYGVSYEQYF. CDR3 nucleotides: TGTGCCAGCAGCTACGGGGTTAGTTACGAGCAGTACTTC.

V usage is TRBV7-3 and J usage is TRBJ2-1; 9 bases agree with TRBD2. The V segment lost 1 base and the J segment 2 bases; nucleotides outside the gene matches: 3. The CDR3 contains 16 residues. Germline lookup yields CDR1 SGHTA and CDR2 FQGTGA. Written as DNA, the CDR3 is TGTGCCAGCAGCTTAATGCGGGAGGGCCCCTACAATGAGCAGTTCTTC. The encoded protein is CASSLMREGPYNEQFF.

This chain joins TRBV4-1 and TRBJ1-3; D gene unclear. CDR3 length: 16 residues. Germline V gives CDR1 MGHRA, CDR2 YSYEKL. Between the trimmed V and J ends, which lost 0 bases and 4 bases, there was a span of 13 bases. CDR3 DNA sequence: TGCGCCAGCAGCCAAGAAAGCAGGCCCTTAGGAAACACCATATATTTT. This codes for CASSQESRPLGNTIYF.

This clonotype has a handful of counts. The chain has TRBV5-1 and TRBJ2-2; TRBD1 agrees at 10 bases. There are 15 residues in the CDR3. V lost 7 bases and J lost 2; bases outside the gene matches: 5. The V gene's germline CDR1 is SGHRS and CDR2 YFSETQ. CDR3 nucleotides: TGCGCCAGCCGACAGGGGGCGCGAAACACCGGGGAGCTGTTTTTT. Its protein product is CASRQGARNTGELFF. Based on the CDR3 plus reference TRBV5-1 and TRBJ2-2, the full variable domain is KAGVTQTPRYLIKTRGQQVTLSCSPISGHRSVSWYQQTPGQGLQFLFEYFSETQRNKGNFPGRFSGRQFSNSRSEMNVSTLELGDSALYLCASRQGARNTGELFFGEGSRLTVL.

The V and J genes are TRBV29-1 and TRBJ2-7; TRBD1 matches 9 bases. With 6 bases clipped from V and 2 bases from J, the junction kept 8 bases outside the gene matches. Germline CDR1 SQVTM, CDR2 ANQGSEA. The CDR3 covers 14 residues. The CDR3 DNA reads TGCAGCGTACTCCGGACAGGGGTTACCTACGAGCAGTACTTC. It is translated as CSVLRTGVTYEQYF.